These T cell receptor beta chains were read from a single sample in a study of blood T cell repertoires in COVID-19. Generated by immunoSEQ multiplex PCR, the TCRdb table keeps only in-frame clones and is missing some. Of some 87,000 clones in the sample, around 88% were seen once. The sequenced sample was peripheral blood. These receptors were collected from a man older than 75 with active or convalescent COVID-19. Both conserved end residues are part of each CDR3. The order of the fields is clone size, J gene, V gene, CDR3 protein. Size is omitted from some rows. Given values are once, few, many or a class for expanded clones.

abundance: -
j_gene: TRBJ2-3
v_gene: TRBV6-1
CDR3aa: CASSEFRGLGIDTQYF

abundance: -
j_gene: TRBJ2-3
v_gene: TRBV18
CDR3aa: CASAGSGSVGDTQYF

abundance: -
j_gene: TRBJ2-1
v_gene: TRBV5-4
CDR3aa: CASSLDATTHNEQFF

abundance: -
j_gene: TRBJ2-3
v_gene: TRBV28
CDR3aa: CASSLAGSRTDTQYF

abundance: once
j_gene: TRBJ1-3
v_gene: TRBV3-1/TRBV3-2
CDR3aa: CASSQGIGGASGNTIYF

abundance: -
j_gene: TRBJ2-5
v_gene: TRBV20-1
CDR3aa: CSASHSKETQYF

abundance: -
j_gene: TRBJ2-7
v_gene: TRBV28
CDR3aa: CASSETGPSYEQYF

abundance: -
j_gene: TRBJ2-3
v_gene: TRBV7-2
CDR3aa: CASSLGASGTDTQYF

abundance: -
j_gene: TRBJ2-3
v_gene: TRBV6-5
CDR3aa: CASSSLLGVTDTQYF

abundance: -
j_gene: TRBJ2-7
v_gene: TRBV4-1
CDR3aa: CASSQDRGMAYEQYF

abundance: -
j_gene: TRBJ1-4
v_gene: TRBV4-3
CDR3aa: CASSQQGTTNEKLFF

abundance: -
j_gene: TRBJ1-5
v_gene: TRBV7-9
CDR3aa: CASSLFTPGNSNQPQHF

abundance: once
j_gene: TRBJ1-4
v_gene: TRBV19
CDR3aa: CASSIDRRGNEKLFF

abundance: -
j_gene: TRBJ2-2
v_gene: TRBV5-1
CDR3aa: CASSLSHTGELFF

abundance: once
j_gene: TRBJ1-6
v_gene: TRBV19
CDR3aa: CASSPQNSPLHF

abundance: -
j_gene: TRBJ1-5
v_gene: TRBV5-1
CDR3aa: CASSFGDSGNQPQHF

abundance: -
j_gene: TRBJ2-7
v_gene: TRBV2
CDR3aa: CASSERWPGTGAEQYF

abundance: many
j_gene: TRBJ2-7
v_gene: TRBV5-6
CDR3aa: CASSPSGAPYEQYF

abundance: -
j_gene: TRBJ1-6
v_gene: TRBV2
CDR3aa: CASRRTGQYDSPLHF

abundance: -
j_gene: TRBJ2-3
v_gene: TRBV2
CDR3aa: CATLRDFKTDTQYF

abundance: few
j_gene: TRBJ2-7
v_gene: TRBV4-1
CDR3aa: CASSQEAGFGEQYF

abundance: -
j_gene: TRBJ1-1
v_gene: TRBV30
CDR3aa: CAWAGQGSTEAFF

abundance: -
j_gene: TRBJ1-1
v_gene: TRBV5-6
CDR3aa: CASSLDGRTEAFF

abundance: -
j_gene: TRBJ1-5
v_gene: TRBV28
CDR3aa: CASRTTSQPQHF

abundance: -
j_gene: TRBJ1-2
v_gene: TRBV18
CDR3aa: CASAQNSLYGYTF

abundance: -
j_gene: TRBJ2-2
v_gene: TRBV7-2
CDR3aa: CASTTRVGGDTGELFF

abundance: once
j_gene: TRBJ1-2
v_gene: TRBV4-3
CDR3aa: CASSQEATGVRYGYTF

abundance: once
j_gene: TRBJ1-1
v_gene: TRBV5-1
CDR3aa: CASSSIQGVSTEAFF

abundance: -
j_gene: TRBJ2-5
v_gene: TRBV7-2
CDR3aa: CASSPGGTGGKKTQYF

abundance: -
j_gene: TRBJ1-1
v_gene: TRBV19
CDR3aa: CASRLQGAVNTEAFF

abundance: few
j_gene: TRBJ2-1
v_gene: TRBV6-5
CDR3aa: CASSLGLAGFSNEQFF

abundance: -
j_gene: TRBJ1-4
v_gene: TRBV7-2
CDR3aa: CASSLVNEKLFF

abundance: -
j_gene: TRBJ1-2
v_gene: TRBV14
CDR3aa: CASSLQGYGYTF

abundance: -
j_gene: TRBJ2-3
v_gene: TRBV9
CDR3aa: CASSPVRAEGGTQYF

abundance: -
j_gene: TRBJ1-6
v_gene: TRBV3-1/TRBV3-2
CDR3aa: CASSQGQNYNSPLHF

abundance: -
j_gene: TRBJ1-2
v_gene: TRBV6-2/TRBV6-3
CDR3aa: CASSYSGGAGGYTF

abundance: -
j_gene: TRBJ2-7
v_gene: TRBV6-5
CDR3aa: CASSYSTGGEQYF

abundance: -
j_gene: TRBJ2-1
v_gene: TRBV11-2
CDR3aa: CASSPYRVAALYNEQFF

abundance: -
j_gene: TRBJ2-7
v_gene: TRBV19
CDR3aa: CATAPGQGIYEQYF

abundance: -
j_gene: TRBJ1-2
v_gene: TRBV28
CDR3aa: CASRTGEEGYTF

abundance: -
j_gene: TRBJ2-1
v_gene: TRBV9
CDR3aa: CASSSRDSTNEQFF

abundance: -
j_gene: TRBJ1-4
v_gene: TRBV7-9
CDR3aa: CASSQDRRNEKLFF

abundance: -
j_gene: TRBJ1-3
v_gene: TRBV29-1
CDR3aa: CSVDRGGTGNTIYF

abundance: few
j_gene: TRBJ1-2
v_gene: TRBV28
CDR3aa: CASGTGGAGGYGYTF

abundance: few
j_gene: TRBJ1-2
v_gene: TRBV28
CDR3aa: CASSTRMTGGYTF

abundance: -
j_gene: TRBJ2-5
v_gene: TRBV6-5
CDR3aa: CASSLGTQETQYF

abundance: -
j_gene: TRBJ2-1
v_gene: TRBV5-6
CDR3aa: CASRPLAGGLNEQFF